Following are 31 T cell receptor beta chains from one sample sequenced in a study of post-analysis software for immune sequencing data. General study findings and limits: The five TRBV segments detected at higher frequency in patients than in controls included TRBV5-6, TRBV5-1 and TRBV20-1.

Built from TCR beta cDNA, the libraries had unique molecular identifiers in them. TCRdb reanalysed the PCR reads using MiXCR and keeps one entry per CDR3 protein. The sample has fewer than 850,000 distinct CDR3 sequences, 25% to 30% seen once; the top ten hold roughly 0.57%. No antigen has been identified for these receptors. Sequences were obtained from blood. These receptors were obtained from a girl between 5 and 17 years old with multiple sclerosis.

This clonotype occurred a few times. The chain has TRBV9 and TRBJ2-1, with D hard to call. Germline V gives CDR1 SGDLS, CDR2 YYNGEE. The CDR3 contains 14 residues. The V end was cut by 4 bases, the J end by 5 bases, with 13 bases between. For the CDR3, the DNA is TGTGCCAGCAGCATGCTCGGTGGCAACAATGAGCAGTTCTTC. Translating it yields CASSMLGGNNEQFF.

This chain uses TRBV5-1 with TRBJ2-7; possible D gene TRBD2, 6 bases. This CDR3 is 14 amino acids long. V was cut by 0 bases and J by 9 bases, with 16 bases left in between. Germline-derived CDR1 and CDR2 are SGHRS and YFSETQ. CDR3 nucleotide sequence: TGCGCCAGCAGCTTGGACGGGGGTTCTAAGGTGCAGTACTTC. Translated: CASSLDGGSKVQYF. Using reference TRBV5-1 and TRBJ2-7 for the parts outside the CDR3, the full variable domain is KAGVTQTPRYLIKTRGQQVTLSCSPISGHRSVSWYQQTPGQGLQFLFEYFSETQRNKGNFPGRFSGRQFSNSRSEMNVSTLELGDSALYLCASSLDGGSKVQYFGPGTRLTVT.

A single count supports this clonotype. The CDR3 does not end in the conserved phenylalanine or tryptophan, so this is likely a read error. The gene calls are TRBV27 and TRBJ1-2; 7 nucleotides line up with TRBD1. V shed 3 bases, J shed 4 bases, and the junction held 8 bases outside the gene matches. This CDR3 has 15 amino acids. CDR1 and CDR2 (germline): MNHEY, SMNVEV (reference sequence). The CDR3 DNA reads TGTGCCAGCAGTTTGAGGGCAGGGGGTACCTATGGCTACACCGTC. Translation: CASSLRAGGTYGYTV.

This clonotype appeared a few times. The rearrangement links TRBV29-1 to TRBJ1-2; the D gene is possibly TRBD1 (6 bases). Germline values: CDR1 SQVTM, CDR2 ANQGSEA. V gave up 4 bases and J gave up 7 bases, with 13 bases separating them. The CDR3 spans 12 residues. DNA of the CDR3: TGCAGCGTTGGGGGGGCAGGGTGTGGCTACACCTTC. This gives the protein CSVGGAGCGYTF.

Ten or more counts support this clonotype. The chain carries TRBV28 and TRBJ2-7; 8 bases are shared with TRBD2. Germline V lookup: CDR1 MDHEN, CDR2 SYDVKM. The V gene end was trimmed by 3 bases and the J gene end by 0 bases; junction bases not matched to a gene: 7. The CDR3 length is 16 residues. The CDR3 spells CASSLVLAEISYEQYF. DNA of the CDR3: TGTGCCAGCAGTTTGGTACTAGCGGAAATCTCCTACGAGCAGTACTTC.

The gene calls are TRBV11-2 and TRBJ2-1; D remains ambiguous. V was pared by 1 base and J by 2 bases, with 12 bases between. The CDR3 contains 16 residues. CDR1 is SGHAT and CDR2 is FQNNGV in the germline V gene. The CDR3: CASSLVSGIPYNEQFF. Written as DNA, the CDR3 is TGTGCCAGCAGCTTAGTGAGTGGGATCCCCTACAATGAGCAGTTCTTC.

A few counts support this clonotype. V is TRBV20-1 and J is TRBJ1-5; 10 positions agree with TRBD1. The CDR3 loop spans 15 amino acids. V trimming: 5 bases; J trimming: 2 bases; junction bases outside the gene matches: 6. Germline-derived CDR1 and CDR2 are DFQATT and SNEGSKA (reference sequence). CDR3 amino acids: CSAPRQGAGNQPQHF. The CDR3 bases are TGCAGTGCTCCACGACAGGGGGCAGGCAATCAGCCCCAGCATTTT.

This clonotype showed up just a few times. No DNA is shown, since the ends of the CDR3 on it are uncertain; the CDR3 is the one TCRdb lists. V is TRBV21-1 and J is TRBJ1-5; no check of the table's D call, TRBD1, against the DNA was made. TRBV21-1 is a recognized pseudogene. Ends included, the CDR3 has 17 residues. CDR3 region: CASSFGTGAHLGQPQHF.

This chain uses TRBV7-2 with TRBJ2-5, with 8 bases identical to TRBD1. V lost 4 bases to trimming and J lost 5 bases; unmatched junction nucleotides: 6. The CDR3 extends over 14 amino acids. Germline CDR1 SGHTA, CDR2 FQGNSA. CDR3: CASSSRRTGETQYF. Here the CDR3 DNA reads TGTGCCAGCAGCTCAAGAAGGACAGGGGAGACCCAGTACTTC.

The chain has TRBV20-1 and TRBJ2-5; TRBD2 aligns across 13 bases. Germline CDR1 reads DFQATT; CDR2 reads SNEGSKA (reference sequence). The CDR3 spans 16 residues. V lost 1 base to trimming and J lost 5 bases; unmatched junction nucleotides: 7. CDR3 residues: CSARGLAGGDHETQYF. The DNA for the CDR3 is TGCAGTGCTAGAGGACTAGCGGGGGGTGATCATGAGACCCAGTACTTC.

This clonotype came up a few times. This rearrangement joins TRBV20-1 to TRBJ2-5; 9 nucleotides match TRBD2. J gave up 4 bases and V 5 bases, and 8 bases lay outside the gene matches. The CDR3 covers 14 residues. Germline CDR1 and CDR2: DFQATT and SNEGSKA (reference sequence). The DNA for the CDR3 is TGCAGTGCTCCCAAAGCGGGAGGAACAGAGACCCAGTACTTC. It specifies CSAPKAGGTETQYF.

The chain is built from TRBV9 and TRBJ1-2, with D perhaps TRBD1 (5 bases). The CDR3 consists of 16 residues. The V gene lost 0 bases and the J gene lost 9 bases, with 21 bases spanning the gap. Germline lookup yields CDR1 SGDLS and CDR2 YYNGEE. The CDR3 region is CASSVEASRLSGSYTF. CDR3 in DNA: TGTGCCAGCAGCGTAGAGGCGTCGAGGCTATCAGGGAGCTACACCTTC.

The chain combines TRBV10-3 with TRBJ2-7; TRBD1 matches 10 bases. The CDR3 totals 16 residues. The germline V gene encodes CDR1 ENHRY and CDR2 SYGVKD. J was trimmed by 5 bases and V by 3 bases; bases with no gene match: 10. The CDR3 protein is CAISDPRQGARDEQYF. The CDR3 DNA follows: TGTGCCATCAGTGATCCGAGACAGGGGGCTAGGGACGAGCAGTACTTC.

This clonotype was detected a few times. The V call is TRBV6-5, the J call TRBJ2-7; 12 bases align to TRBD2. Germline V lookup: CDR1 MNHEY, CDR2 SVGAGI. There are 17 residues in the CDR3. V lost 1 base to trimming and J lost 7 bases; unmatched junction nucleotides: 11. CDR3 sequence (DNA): TGTGCCAGCAGTTACTTCCTAGCGGGAGGGTTTTGGAAAGAGCAGTACTTC. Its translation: CASSYFLAGGFWKEQYF.

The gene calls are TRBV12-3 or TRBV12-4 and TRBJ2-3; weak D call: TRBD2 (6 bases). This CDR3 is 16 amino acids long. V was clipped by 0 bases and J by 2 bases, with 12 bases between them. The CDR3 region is CASSLAGGGATDTQYF. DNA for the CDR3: TGTGCCAGCAGTTTAGCGGGAGGAGGGGCCACAGATACGCAGTATTTT.

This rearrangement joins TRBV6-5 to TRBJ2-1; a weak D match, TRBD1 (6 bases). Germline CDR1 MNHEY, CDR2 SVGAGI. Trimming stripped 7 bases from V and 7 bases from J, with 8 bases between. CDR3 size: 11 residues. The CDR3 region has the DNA TGTGCCAGCACGCAGGGGAATGAGCAGTTCTTC. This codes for CASTQGNEQFF.

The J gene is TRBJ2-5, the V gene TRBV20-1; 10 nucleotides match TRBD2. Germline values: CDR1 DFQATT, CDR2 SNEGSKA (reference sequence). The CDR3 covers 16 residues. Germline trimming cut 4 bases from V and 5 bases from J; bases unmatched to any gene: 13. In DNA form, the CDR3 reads TGCAGTGCTATAGGGACTAGCGACCCAAGGGGGGAGACCCAGTACTTC. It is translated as CSAIGTSDPRGETQYF.

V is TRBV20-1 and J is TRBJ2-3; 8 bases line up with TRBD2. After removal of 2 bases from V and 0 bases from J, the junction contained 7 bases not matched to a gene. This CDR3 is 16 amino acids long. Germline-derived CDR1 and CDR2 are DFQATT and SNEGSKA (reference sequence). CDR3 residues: CSARTTSGPSTDTQYF. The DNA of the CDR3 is TGCAGTGCTAGAACCACTAGCGGTCCTAGCACAGATACGCAGTATTTT.

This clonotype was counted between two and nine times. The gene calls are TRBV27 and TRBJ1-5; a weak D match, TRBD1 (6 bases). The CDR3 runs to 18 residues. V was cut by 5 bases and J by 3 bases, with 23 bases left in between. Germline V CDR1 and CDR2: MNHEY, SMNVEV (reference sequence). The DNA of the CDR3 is TGTGCCAGCAGTCCAAGGGGGATTGAGTCAGGGCACAATCAGCCCCAGCATTTT. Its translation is CASSPRGIESGHNQPQHF.

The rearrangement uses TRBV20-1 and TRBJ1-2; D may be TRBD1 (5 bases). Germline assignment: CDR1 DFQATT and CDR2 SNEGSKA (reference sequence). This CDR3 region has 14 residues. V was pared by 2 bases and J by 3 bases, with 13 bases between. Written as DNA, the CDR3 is TGCAGTGCTAGACCCGGCAGGGTGGACTATGGCTACACCTTC. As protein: CSARPGRVDYGYTF.

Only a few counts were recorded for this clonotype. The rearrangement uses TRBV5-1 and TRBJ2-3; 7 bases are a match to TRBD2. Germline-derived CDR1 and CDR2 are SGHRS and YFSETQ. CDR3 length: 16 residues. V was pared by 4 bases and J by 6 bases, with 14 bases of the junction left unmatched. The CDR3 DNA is TGCGCCAGCAGCCCGTTCAAAGGCGGGGGTGGGGATACGCAGTATTTT. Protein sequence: CASSPFKGGGGDTQYF.

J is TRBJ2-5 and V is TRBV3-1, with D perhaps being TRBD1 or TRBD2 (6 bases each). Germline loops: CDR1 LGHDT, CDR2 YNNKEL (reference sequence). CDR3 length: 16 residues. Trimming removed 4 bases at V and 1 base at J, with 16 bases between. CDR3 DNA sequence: TGTGCCAGCAGCCCTCTACGGGGGCCCAGCCAAGAGACCCAGTACTTC. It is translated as CASSPLRGPSQETQYF.

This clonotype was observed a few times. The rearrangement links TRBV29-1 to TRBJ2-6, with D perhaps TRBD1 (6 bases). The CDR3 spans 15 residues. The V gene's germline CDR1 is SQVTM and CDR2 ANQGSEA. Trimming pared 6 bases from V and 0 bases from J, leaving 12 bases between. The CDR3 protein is CSVGQSISGANVLTF. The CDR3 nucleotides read TGCAGCGTCGGACAGTCAATCTCTGGGGCCAACGTCCTGACTTTC.

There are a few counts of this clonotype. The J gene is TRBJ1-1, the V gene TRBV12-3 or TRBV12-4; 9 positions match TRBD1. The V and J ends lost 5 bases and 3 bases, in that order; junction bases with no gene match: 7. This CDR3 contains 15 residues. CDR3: CASSPWDRDDTEAFF. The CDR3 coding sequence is TGTGCCAGCAGTCCCTGGGACAGGGACGACACTGAAGCTTTCTTT.

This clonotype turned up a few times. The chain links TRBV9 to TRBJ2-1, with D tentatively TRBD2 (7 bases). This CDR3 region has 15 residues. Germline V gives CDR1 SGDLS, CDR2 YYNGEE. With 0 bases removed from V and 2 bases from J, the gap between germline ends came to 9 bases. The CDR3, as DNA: TGTGCCAGCAGCGTAGAGGGGGGGGCCTACAATGAGCAGTTCTTC. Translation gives CASSVEGGAYNEQFF.

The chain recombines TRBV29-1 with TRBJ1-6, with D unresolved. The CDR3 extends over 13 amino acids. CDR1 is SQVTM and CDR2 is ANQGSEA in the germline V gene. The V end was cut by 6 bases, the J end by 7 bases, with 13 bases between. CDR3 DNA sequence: TGCAGCGTCATCGATAACAGCAATTCACCCCTCCACTTT. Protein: CSVIDNSNSPLHF.

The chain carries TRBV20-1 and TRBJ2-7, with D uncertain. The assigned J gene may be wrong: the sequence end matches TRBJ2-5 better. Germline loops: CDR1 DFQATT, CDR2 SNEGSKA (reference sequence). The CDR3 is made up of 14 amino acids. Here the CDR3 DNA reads TGCAGTGCTAGTGAACTGGGGTTGAGGGAGACCCAGTACTTC. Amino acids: CSASELGLRETQYF.

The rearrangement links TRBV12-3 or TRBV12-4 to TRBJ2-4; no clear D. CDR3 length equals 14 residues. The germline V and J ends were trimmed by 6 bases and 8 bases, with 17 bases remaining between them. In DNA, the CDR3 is TGTGCCAGCAGCCACAAGCCGTCTCGGGACATTCAGTACTTC. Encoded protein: CASSHKPSRDIQYF.

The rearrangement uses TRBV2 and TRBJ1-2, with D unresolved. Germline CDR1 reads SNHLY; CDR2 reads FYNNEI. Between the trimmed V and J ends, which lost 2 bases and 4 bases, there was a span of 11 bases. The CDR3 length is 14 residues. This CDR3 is CASSERSGTYGYTF. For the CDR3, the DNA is TGTGCCAGCAGTGAAAGGTCCGGTACCTATGGCTACACCTTC.

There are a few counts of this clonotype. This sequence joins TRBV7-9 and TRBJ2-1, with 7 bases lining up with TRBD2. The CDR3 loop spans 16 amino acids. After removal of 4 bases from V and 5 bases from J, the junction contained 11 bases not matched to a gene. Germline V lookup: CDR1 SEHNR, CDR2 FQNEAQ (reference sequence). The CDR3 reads CASSSDQRGNDNEQFF. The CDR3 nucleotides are TGTGCCAGCAGCTCCGATCAGCGGGGTAACGACAATGAGCAGTTCTTC. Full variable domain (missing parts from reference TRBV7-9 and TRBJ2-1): DTGVSQNPRHKITKRGQNVTFRCDPISEHNRLYWYRQTLGQGPEFLTYFQNEAQLEKSRLLSDRFSAERPKGSFSTLEIQRTEQGDSAMYLCASSSDQRGNDNEQFFGPGTRLTVL.

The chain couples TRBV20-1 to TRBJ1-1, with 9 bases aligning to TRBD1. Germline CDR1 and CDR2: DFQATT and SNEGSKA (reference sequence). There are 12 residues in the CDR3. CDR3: CRISQGATEAFF. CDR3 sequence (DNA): TGCAGGATTTCACAGGGGGCAACTGAAGCTTTCTTT.